This entry lists 7 T cell receptor beta chains sequenced from one sample in a study of tumor-infiltrating lymphocytes in primary liver carcinoma. The input was 400 to 500 ng total RNA; TCR beta cDNA was made from it with a constant-region primer. Slightly modified ARM-PCR served as the procedure for the TCR beta libraries. These libraries came from three rounds of nested multiplex PCR. The first two PCR rounds, around 10 cycles each, used TRBV1-TRBV30 forward primers and a C-beta reverse primer. TCRdb independently ran MiXCR on the multiplex PCR reads; one entry per CDR3 protein. The sample has 95,000 to 100,000 distinct CDR3 sequences, 55% to 80% seen once. Taking about 19-31 mg of unsorted bulk tissue, the authors co-extracted RNA and DNA. Sequencing used liver tumor tissue from sampling region 2. Documented subset: tumor region T2, inferior pole. These receptors originate from a woman aged 60-70 years with primary liver carcinoma and hepatitis B virus infection.

A remark on this clonotype: One end of the junction does not line up with germline, which may come from a read error. The chain carries TRBV2 and TRBJ2-5, with unresolved D. Germline CDR1 reads SNHLY; CDR2 reads FYNNEI. CDR3 length: 11 residues. The CDR3 DNA sequence: TGTGCCAGCAGCCGGCAAGGGACCCAGTACTTC. It specifies CASSRQGTQYF.

At least ten counts were recorded for this clonotype. Given a much more abundant clone one base away, this may be a read error. This chain connects TRBV29-1 to TRBJ2-2, with 8 positions matching TRBD1. The CDR3 has 14 amino acids. Germline V gene data show CDR1 as SQVTM and CDR2 as ANQGSEA. The DNA of the CDR3 is TGCAGCGTCCGAGACAGGGGTGGGACCGGGGAGCTGTCTTTT. Its protein product is CSVRDRGGTGELSF.

The sample holds many counts of this clonotype. The chain has TRBV4-2 and TRBJ1-1; D is unresolved. Per germline, CDR1 LGHNA and CDR2 YNFKEQ. V was clipped by 1 base and J by 0 bases, with 6 bases between them. There are 14 residues in the CDR3. CDR3 amino acids: CASSQGQMNTEAFF. Written as DNA, the CDR3 is TGTGCCAGCAGCCAAGGGCAAATGAACACTGAAGCTTTCTTT.

A remark on this clonotype: No conserved phenylalanine or tryptophan ends this CDR3, so it is likely a read error. The chain joins TRBV11-2 to TRBJ2-1; D is ambiguous. Germline V gene data show CDR1 as SGHAT and CDR2 as FQNNGV. The CDR3 has 13 residues. CDR3 in amino acids: CVSSPSRYNEQFL. Written as DNA, the CDR3 is TGTGTTAGCAGCCCTTCTAGGTACAATGAGCAGTTCCTC.

To note about this clonotype: A read error may account for a junction end that differs from germline. The chain joins TRBV11-1 to TRBJ2-3; possible D gene TRBD2, 6 bases. Germline values: CDR1 SGHAT, CDR2 FQDESV (reference sequence). The CDR3 covers 19 residues. The CDR3, as DNA: TGTACCAGCAGCTTAAGGGTCCCTACTAGCTGGAGAGCGACAGATACGCAGTATTTC. It encodes CTSSLRVPTSWRATDTQYF.

As for this clonotype: An end of the junction does not agree with germline; a read error may underlie this. The gene calls are TRBV29-1 and TRBJ2-2; D remains unclear. The germline gives CDR1 SQVTM, CDR2 ANQGSEA. The CDR3 length is 12 residues. CDR3 in amino acids: CSAELDARELFF. The CDR3 coding sequence is TGCAGCGCTGAACTGGATGCGAGGGAGCTGTTTTTT.

Comments on this clonotype: The junction departs from germline at one end; a sequencing error may be responsible. The chain is built from TRBV6-5 and TRBJ2-1; D gene ambiguous. The CDR3 length is 16 residues. Germline assignment: CDR1 MNHEY and CDR2 SVGAGI. Here the CDR3 reads CASSYPSGFLNNEQLF. In DNA, the CDR3 is TGTGCCAGCAGTTACCCGTCCGGTTTTTTGAACAATGAGCAGCTCTTC.